The rows below give T cell receptor beta chains drawn from one sample of a study of vaccination and CD4 T cells after COVID-19. Using its own MiXCR run on the PCR reads, TCRdb lists one record per CDR3 protein. The sample has about 6,900 distinct CDR3 sequences; less than 30% are singletons. These receptors' antigens are unknown. The specimen was CD4+ T cells from blood, cultured in vitro. The receptors come from a human donor in good health. The CDR3 runs from the conserved cysteine through the conserved F or W. The D gene is left open where the match is weak. Clone size is stated in some rows and not others, as once, few, many or a class when expanded.

CDR3nt | CDR3aa | d_gene | j_gene | v_gene | abundance | len
TGTGCCAGCAGTGAAGCTGATGGACAGAATTCACCCCTCCACTTT | CASSEADGQNSPLHF | NA | TRBJ1-6 | TRBV6-1 | few | 15
TGTGCCAGTAGTATGACAACTAACTATGGCTACACCTTC | CASSMTTNYGYTF | NA | TRBJ1-2 | TRBV19 | few | 13
TGTGCCAGCAGCTTAATGGCTGGGACAGGAGGGGAGCAGTACTTC | CASSLMAGTGGEQYF | TRBD1 | TRBJ2-7 | TRBV7-3 | few | 15
TGTGCCAGTAGCCGACTAGCGGACTCCTACGAGCAGTACTTC | CASSRLADSYEQYF | TRBD2 | TRBJ2-7 | TRBV19 | NA | 14
TGTGCCAGCAGCGGTTTCAGGGCCTTC | CASSGFRAF | NA | TRBJ2-7 | TRBV9 | few | 9
TGTGCCAGCAGCTTGGAAGATACGCAGTATTTT | CASSLEDTQYF | NA | TRBJ2-3 | TRBV5-4 | NA | 11
TGCAGTGCTTCCCAGGGGGGGGGCTTAGATACGCAGTATTTT | CSASQGGGLDTQYF | NA | TRBJ2-3 | TRBV20-1 | NA | 14
TGTGCCAGCGACAGGGAAGAGACCCAGTACTTC | CASDREETQYF | TRBD1 | TRBJ2-5 | TRBV2 | NA | 11
TGTACCAGCAGCCTTACCCACAACGAAAAACTGTTTTTT | CTSSLTHNEKLFF | NA | TRBJ1-4 | TRBV7-2 | NA | 13
TGTGCCACCAGCAGAGACCCTAGCGGTCTGGAGACCCAGTACTTC | CATSRDPSGLETQYF | TRBD2 | TRBJ2-5 | TRBV15 | few | 15
TGTGCCAGTAGTATGGGGCAGGGGTTGAACACTGAAGCTTTCTTT | CASSMGQGLNTEAFF | NA | TRBJ1-1 | TRBV19 | NA | 15
TGTGCCAGCAGCCCTGGGACAGGGAGGACAGATACGCAGTATTTT | CASSPGTGRTDTQYF | TRBD1 | TRBJ2-3 | TRBV7-2 | NA | 15
TGTGCCAGCAGTTTTACCCCAGGGGTGTGGGGGCGCACAGATACGCAGTATTTT | CASSFTPGVWGRTDTQYF | NA | TRBJ2-3 | TRBV27 | NA | 18
TGCAGTGCTAGAGATCCACAGGCCCCTACAATGAATGGGCAGTTCTTC | CSARDPQAPTMNGQFF | NA | TRBJ2-1 | TRBV20-1 | NA | 16
TGTGCCAGCAGCTTAGATCGGTTAGAGACCCAGTACTTC | CASSLDRLETQYF | NA | TRBJ2-5 | TRBV7-7 | NA | 13
TGTGCCAGCAGCCTTAATAGCGGGGGGATGAACACCGGGGAGCTGTTTTTT | CASSLNSGGMNTGELFF | TRBD2 | TRBJ2-2 | TRBV7-3 | NA | 17